This TCR beta chain was found in a study of T cell changes during pregnancy in multiple sclerosis. CDR3 length: 16 amino acids. V was cut by 0 bases and J by 0 bases, with 6 bases left in between. CDR1 is LGHNA and CDR2 is YSLEER in the germline V gene. TCRdb's copy holds only in-frame clones and misses some; the assay was immunoSEQ multiplex PCR. The sample holds 25,000 to 35,000 clones; around nine tenths are singletons and the top ten take 0.7% to 0.75%. Sequencing was performed on CD4+ T cells from peripheral blood mononuclear cells, taken in the first trimester of pregnancy. The clonotype originates from a female donor in good health, enrolled as a control in a pregnancy study. V usage is TRBV4-3 and J usage is TRBJ2-6; D unresolved. The DNA for the CDR3 is TGCGCCAGCAGCCAAGATCACAGCTCTGGGGCCAACGTCCTGACTTTC. Protein product: CASSQDHSSGANVLTF.